This T cell receptor beta chain was observed in a study of shared clonotypes between healthy human individuals. Study-wide points: Shared clonotypes: about 5% naive CD4, around 3.4% naive CD8, about 2.5% memory CD4, about 0.4% memory CD8. Specimens sampled were limited to blood, with tissue repertoires likely differing. Relative to clonotypes present in all four donors, those not shared had lower generation probabilities.

Concerning this clone itself: The antigen remains undetermined.

Terminally differentiated effector memory CD45RA+ cells were excluded by CCR7 positive selection of CD45RO-negative cells. Those who donated were healthy HIV-negative adults, with no recent acute infections or vaccinations reported. Libraries were prepared by immunoSEQ multiplex PCR; TCRdb keeps only in-frame clonotypes and omits some of them. The data hold hundreds of thousands of clones, with 90% to 95% observed a single time. Sequenced material: naive CD8+ T cells sorted from blood. This TCR was recovered from a woman younger than 45 in good health.

The CDR3 DNA reads TGTGCCTGGAGTGGGGAGGCATACGAGCAGTACTTC. Its translation: CAWSGEAYEQYF. V gene TRBV30 combines with J gene TRBJ2-7; weak D call: TRBD2 (6 bases). V gave up 1 base and J gave up 4 bases, with 8 bases separating them. The CDR3 has 12 residues. CDR1 is GTSNPN, CDR2 SVGIG, per germline (reference sequence).